This T cell receptor (beta chain) derives from a study of T cells in Graves' hyperthyroidism and ophthalmopathy. The study, taken as a whole, reports: By a 13 V-J model, ophthalmopathy was set apart from stable hyperthyroidism.

This clonotype showed up just a few times. Its antigen is undetermined. The CDR3 regions of TCR beta were amplified from RNA transcripts. Initially, a first-round RT-PCR of the TCR CDR3 employed the HTBI primer set. TCRdb analysed the multiplex PCR reads with MiXCR anew, one entry per CDR3 protein. The data contain 300,000 or so distinct CDR3 sequences, around a sixth of them singletons. V lost 0 bases, J lost 6 bases, and 23 bases lay in between. Germline values: CDR1 DFQATT, CDR2 SNEGSKA (reference sequence). The CDR3 covers 17 residues. The sequencing input was blood. The V gene is TRBV20-1, the J gene TRBJ1-2; possibly TRBD1 for D (6 bases). The sequence derives from a woman aged 45-59 years with Graves' hyperthyroidism. CDR3 protein: CSARDSLSGKGVHGYTF. For the CDR3, the DNA is TGCAGTGCTAGAGATTCCCTTAGTGGCAAGGGGGTTCATGGCTACACCTTC.